What follows are 3 T cell receptor beta chains derived from one specimen sequenced in a study of T cell repertoires in cytomegalovirus infection. TCRdb ran MiXCR on the reads and lists one entry per CDR3 protein. The table includes hundreds of thousands of distinct CDR3 sequences, about 24% detected once. The specimen was CD8+ T cells from PBMCs. These receptors were obtained from a human donor in good health (CMV status not recorded). Some clones in this sample may be carry-over from other donors' samples.

This clonotype has at least ten counts. For the CDR3, the DNA is TGTGCCAGCAGTTCCGGACTCCGGGGCGAGCAGTACGTC. It codes for CASSSGLRGEQYV. This chain uses TRBV27 with TRBJ2-7, with D possibly matching TRBD2 (5 bases). Germline loops: CDR1 MNHEY, CDR2 SMNVEV (reference sequence). Between the trimmed V and J ends, which lost 4 bases and 6 bases, there was a span of 13 bases. The CDR3 runs 13 residues.

This clonotype was seen only a few times. The V call is TRBV10-2, the J call TRBJ2-7; 7 bases align to TRBD1. This CDR3 region has 14 residues. The germline CDR1 and CDR2 sequences are WSHSY and SAAADI. V was clipped by 8 bases and J by 0 bases; unmatched bases: 7. The CDR3 bases are TGCGCCAGCCACGACAGGGCCAGCTCCTACGAGCAGTACTTC. Its translation: CASHDRASSYEQYF.

A word on this clonotype: Since a much larger clone is just one base distant, this may be a read error. The genes are TRBV7-2 and TRBJ2-3; D might be TRBD1 (6 bases). CDR1 and CDR2 (germline): SGHTA, FQGNSA. V was cut by 6 bases and J by 6 bases, with 22 bases left in between. The CDR3 sequence is 16 residues long. Here the CDR3 DNA reads TGTGCCAGCAGTGATATAGTGGGGGCCCTTCAGGATACGCAGTATTTT. This gives the protein CASSDIVGALQDTQYF.